This TCR beta chain was sequenced in a study of T-cell memory formation after mild COVID-19. Findings of the study overall: Whether day 37 second-wave clones are SARS-CoV-2-specific was not confirmed. In pre-infection memory, a portion of responding clones appeared, which suggested that cross-reactive memory joined. The CD4+ clones that contracted clustered mainly within CM and EM, and the CD8+ clones concentrated in EMRA.

This clonotype has just a few counts. Its antigen is currently unknown. Trimming removed 9 bases at V and 4 bases at J, with 24 bases between. The CDR3 has 16 amino acids. Looked up from germline, CDR1 is LNHDA and CDR2 is SQIVND (reference sequence). Constant-segment primers served in 5'RACE that generated TCR alpha and TCR beta cDNA libraries bearing sample barcodes and UMIs. MiXCR, applied by TCRdb to the 5' RACE reads, yields one record per CDR3 protein. The table lists some 450,000 distinct CDR3 sequences, 18% of them singletons, with around a fifth in the top ten. Material: PBMCs or a T cell subset sorted from them (not recorded which). This sequence was found in a man between 18 and 35 years old who had mild COVID-19 (a few samples of this study predate the infection). Cell type and time point are not known. This chain uses TRBV19 with TRBJ1-2; possible D gene TRBD1, 5 bases. The CDR3 DNA follows: TGTGCCAGCGGACGAATTCGAACACAGGATCCCTATGGCTACACCTTC. Translated, it gives CASGRIRTQDPYGYTF.